This T cell receptor beta chain derives from a study of T cell responses to AZD1222 COVID-19 vaccine. Study-wide results and limits: With dominance at 160-218 and 743-854, vaccine-associated CD4 TCRs spanned spike. Just 5 to 7 AZD1222 recipients were seropositive at baseline. Recipients of two AZD1222 doses showed rising Spike-specific TCR breadth and depth.

Worth noting for this clone: Its antigen is unknown.

The CDR3 is 13 amino acids. Trimming pared 5 bases from V and 8 bases from J, leaving 15 bases between. Sequencing was performed with immunoSEQ multiplex PCR; in TCRdb, only in-frame clones are kept and a portion is missing. The sample has more than 120,000 clones, about 86% seen once; the top ten hold over 4.5%. The chain links TRBV12-3 or TRBV12-4 to TRBJ1-2; no definite D call. The sample was peripheral blood, taken 28 days after the second AZD1222 dose. This TCR was sampled from an adult who received the AZD1222 COVID-19 vaccine. The CDR3 bases are TGTGCCAGCAGTCACGGGCCAACGCGGGGCTACACCTTC. Translated, it gives CASSHGPTRGYTF.